One T cell receptor (beta chain) is described in this entry. TCRdb used MiXCR to reprocess the multiplex PCR reads, holding one entry per CDR3 protein. Here the sample spans around 300,000 distinct CDR3 sequences, around 31% being singletons. This sample is part of a study of breast tumors, draining lymph nodes, adjacent tissues. Breast cancer patients provided tissue from their axillary draining lymph nodes. Germline V lookup: CDR1 LNHDA, CDR2 SQIVND (reference sequence). This CDR3 has 17 amino acids. The J segment lost 1 base and the V segment lost 4 bases, leaving 11 bases of the junction unmatched.

This clonotype was sampled from a female donor with breast cancer. Some clones in this sample may be carry-over from other donors' samples. This chain links TRBV19 with TRBJ1-1; TRBD1 aligns across 8 bases. The sequencing input was axillary lymph node tissue. Here the CDR3 DNA reads TGTGCCAGTAGTAGTTACACGTGGACAGGGAGGAACACTGAAGCTTTCTTT. Encoded protein: CASSSYTWTGRNTEAFF.